This paragraph covers one T cell receptor beta chain sequence. Clones were sequenced by immunoSEQ multiplex PCR, and TCRdb holds only the in-frame ones, with some missing. The repertoire includes fewer than 110,000 clones, 80% to 95% of them detected once, and less than 0.85% sits in the top ten. Germline V gene data show CDR1 as MNHEY and CDR2 as SMNVEV (reference sequence). This CDR3 has 15 amino acids. J gave up 1 base and V 5 bases, and 6 bases lay outside the gene matches. The data belong to a study of T cell changes during pregnancy in multiple sclerosis. This TCR came from a female donor in good health, enrolled as a control in a pregnancy study. This material consisted of peripheral blood, taken in the third trimester of pregnancy. The chain carries TRBV27 and TRBJ2-7; 9 bases align to TRBD2. This chain's CDR3 is CASSQGLAGSYEQYF. CDR3 bases: TGTGCCAGCAGTCAGGGACTAGCAGGGTCCTACGAGCAGTACTTC.